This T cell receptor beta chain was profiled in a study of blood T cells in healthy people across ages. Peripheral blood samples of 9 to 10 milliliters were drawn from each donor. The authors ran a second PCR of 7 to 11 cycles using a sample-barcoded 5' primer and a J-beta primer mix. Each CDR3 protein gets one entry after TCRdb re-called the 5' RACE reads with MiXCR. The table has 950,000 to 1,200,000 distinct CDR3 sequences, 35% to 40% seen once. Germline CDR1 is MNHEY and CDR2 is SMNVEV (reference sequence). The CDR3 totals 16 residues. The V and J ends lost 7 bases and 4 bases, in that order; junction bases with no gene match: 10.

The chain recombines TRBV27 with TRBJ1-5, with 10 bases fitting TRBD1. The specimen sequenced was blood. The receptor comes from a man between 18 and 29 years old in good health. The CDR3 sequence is CASKGPGTGVNQPQHF. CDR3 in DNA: TGTGCCAGCAAGGGTCCCGGGACAGGGGTAAATCAGCCCCAGCATTTT.